This T cell receptor beta chain came from a study of T cell responses to AZD1222 COVID-19 vaccine. Points from the study as a whole: Compared with day 0, the breadth and depth of the Spike-specific TCR repertoire rose significantly after two doses of AZD1222. Donors were largely white British and mainly female; clonal diversity was possibly underestimated.

The assay was immunoSEQ multiplex PCR, and TCRdb's table has in-frame clones only and misses some. Of 95,000 to 150,000 clones listed, about 92% are singletons. As for this clone: What it binds is unknown.

The CDR3 loop spans 14 amino acids. The V end was cut by 2 bases, the J end by 1 base, with 7 bases between. Germline lookup yields CDR1 LGHDT and CDR2 YNNKEL (reference sequence). The sequencing used peripheral blood, collected 28 days after the second AZD1222 dose. The chain employs TRBV3-1 (or the pseudogene TRBV3-2) and TRBJ2-3; the D gene is possibly TRBD2 (5 bases). The receptor comes from an adult who received the AZD1222 COVID-19 vaccine. The DNA for the CDR3 is TGTGCCAGCAGCCAATGGCGGGGCACAGATACGCAGTATTTT. Its translation is CASSQWRGTDTQYF.